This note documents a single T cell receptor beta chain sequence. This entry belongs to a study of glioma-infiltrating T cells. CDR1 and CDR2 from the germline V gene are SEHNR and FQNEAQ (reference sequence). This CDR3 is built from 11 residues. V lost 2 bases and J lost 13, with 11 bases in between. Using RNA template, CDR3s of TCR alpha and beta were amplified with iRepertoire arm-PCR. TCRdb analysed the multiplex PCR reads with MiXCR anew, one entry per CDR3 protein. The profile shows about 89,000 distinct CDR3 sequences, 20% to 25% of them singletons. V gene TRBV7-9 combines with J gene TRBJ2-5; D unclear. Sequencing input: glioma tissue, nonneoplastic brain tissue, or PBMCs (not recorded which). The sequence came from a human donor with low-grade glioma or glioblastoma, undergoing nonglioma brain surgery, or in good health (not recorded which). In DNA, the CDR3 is TGTGCCAGCAGCTTAACCGAGAGAAGGTACTTC. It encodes CASSLTERRYF.